Reported below is one T cell receptor beta chain. The data derive from a study of cytomegalovirus exposure and HLA in healthy donors. Study in general: From donors who were HLA-typed, an early data release held approximately 84 million unique TCRs. The study placed 70% to 85% of its 350 to 400 genotyped donors in the Caucasian-associated ancestry cluster.

The CDR3 loop spans 17 amino acids. The germline gives CDR1 LGHNA, CDR2 YSLEER. Trimming took 3 bases from V and 1 from J, leaving 17 bases between them. There were likely unrecorded immune exposures, though donors were nominally healthy when sampled. The PCR was carried out with 60 Vbeta primers and 13 Jbeta primers. Assay: immunoSEQ multiplex PCR; the TCRdb copy retains only in-frame clones and omits some. Here the sample spans under 150,000 clones, approximately 86% being singletons. The chain uses TRBV4-3 and TRBJ2-3, with D perhaps TRBD2 (6 bases). The sequencing input was PBMCs. The TCR originated in a boy younger than 18 in good health and CMV-seronegative. Written as DNA, the CDR3 is TGCGCCAGCAGCCAGGACTATGCTCGCGTCGGCACAGATACGCAGTATTTT. It yields the protein CASSQDYARVGTDTQYF.